The 16 T cell receptor beta chains below were found in one sample sequenced in a study of high-grade serous ovarian cancer treatment subgroups. The assay was immunoSEQ multiplex PCR, and TCRdb's table has in-frame clones only and misses some. The sample shows approximately 4,000 clones, 60% to 80% of them seen only once. Tumor samples were taken before definitive surgery or chemotherapy. Sample: tumor tissue. These receptors came from a human donor with high-grade serous ovarian cancer.

The J gene is TRBJ2-5, the V gene TRBV5-4; D remains ambiguous. Germline CDR1 SGHNT, CDR2 YYREEE (reference sequence). The CDR3 is 12 amino acids. V was cut by 1 base and J by 5 bases, with 6 bases left in between. The CDR3 sequence: CASSLSGETQYF. The CDR3 DNA reads as TGTGCCAGCAGCTTGTCGGGCGAGACCCAGTACTTC.

This chain uses TRBV5-4 with TRBJ2-3; 7 bases are shared with TRBD2. This CDR3 has 15 residues. After removal of 0 bases from V and 3 bases from J, the junction contained 4 bases not matched to a gene. CDR1 is SGHNT, CDR2 YYREEE, per germline (reference sequence). The CDR3 DNA sequence: TGTGCCAGCAGCTTGGGGACTAGTATAACAGATACGCAGTATTTT. It encodes CASSLGTSITDTQYF. The complete variable domain, with remaining parts taken from reference TRBV5-4 and TRBJ2-3, reads ETGVTQSPTHLIKTRGQQVTLRCSSQSGHNTVSWYQQALGQGPQFIFQYYREEENGRGNFPPRFSGLQFPNYSSELNVNALELDDSALYLCASSLGTSITDTQYFGPGTRLTVL.

V gene TRBV7-6 combines with J gene TRBJ1-1; D is perhaps TRBD1 (5 bases). Germline V gene lookup returns CDR1 SGHVS and CDR2 FNYEAQ. Trimming removed 0 bases at V and 8 bases at J, with 10 bases between. The CDR3 consists of 13 residues. CDR3 amino acids: CASSLALQGEAFF. CDR3 bases: TGTGCCAGCAGCTTAGCGCTCCAGGGCGAAGCTTTCTTT.

The V call is TRBV6-1, the J call TRBJ2-2, with D unresolved. Germline lookup yields CDR1 MNHNS and CDR2 SASEGT. Trimming pared 6 bases from V and 0 bases from J, leaving 5 bases between. The CDR3 contains 13 residues. CDR3 DNA sequence: TGTGCCAGCAGAGGCCCGAACACCGGGGAGCTGTTTTTT. It codes for CASRGPNTGELFF.

The gene calls are TRBV5-4 and TRBJ2-3; 8 bases agree with TRBD2. With 7 bases clipped from V and 6 bases from J, the junction kept 13 bases outside the gene matches. The CDR3 has 15 residues. Looked up from germline, CDR1 is SGHNT and CDR2 is YYREEE (reference sequence). CDR3 nucleotides: TGTGCCAGCCATTCGGGGGGGGCGGTAGGGGATACGCAGTATTTT. Protein: CASHSGGAVGDTQYF.

V is TRBV18 and J is TRBJ1-2; 8 bases match TRBD1. V was pared by 0 bases and J by 4 bases, with 7 bases of the junction left unmatched. The CDR3 has 16 residues. CDR1 and CDR2 (germline): KGHSH, LQKENI. For the CDR3, the DNA is TGTGCCAGCTCACCACCTTACCGGGACAGGTCCTATGGCTACACCTTC. Its protein is CASSPPYRDRSYGYTF.

This clone showed up just a few times. V usage is TRBV4-1 and J usage is TRBJ2-3, with 8 bases fitting TRBD2. The CDR3 extends over 18 amino acids. Germline lookup yields CDR1 MGHRA and CDR2 YSYEKL. Germline trimming cut 3 bases from V and 0 bases from J; bases unmatched to any gene: 11. The CDR3: CASSQTFLAGASTDTQYF. CDR3 in DNA: TGCGCCAGCAGCCAGACTTTTCTAGCGGGCGCTAGCACAGATACGCAGTATTTT.

V gene TRBV25-1 combines with J gene TRBJ1-2; D gene uncertain. Deletions cut 1 base from V and 7 bases from J, with 13 bases between. The CDR3 sequence is 14 residues long. Germline CDR1 MGHDK, CDR2 SYGVNS. DNA for the CDR3: TGTGCCAGCAGTGAATCGGGAGGTGCACGTGGCTACACCTTC. Translating gives CASSESGGARGYTF.

This clone has only a few counts. V and J are TRBV5-6 and TRBJ1-2; D not resolved. This CDR3 is built from 13 residues. The germline gives CDR1 SGHDT, CDR2 YYEEEE. V gave up 5 bases and J gave up 7 bases, with 15 bases separating them. The CDR3 protein is CASSYQEVAGYTF. CDR3 DNA: TGTGCCAGCAGTTACCAAGAGGTAGCTGGCTACACCTTC.

The rearrangement joins TRBV9 to TRBJ2-5, with D possibly called TRBD1 or TRBD2 (7 bases each). The V gene's germline CDR1 is SGDLS and CDR2 YYNGEE. V was pared by 4 bases and J by 0 bases, with 16 bases between. CDR3 length: 16 residues. Here the CDR3 reads CASSPRQGGYQETQYF. As DNA, the CDR3 is TGTGCCAGCAGCCCAAGGCAGGGGGGGTACCAAGAGACCCAGTACTTC.

The chain is built from TRBV5-1 and TRBJ2-7, with unresolved D. The CDR3 totals 17 residues. Germline V gene lookup returns CDR1 SGHRS and CDR2 YFSETQ. V gave up 1 base and J gave up 0 bases, with 17 bases separating them. The DNA for the CDR3 is TGCGCCAGCAGCTTGCGCCCCTACGGCCGAGCCTCCTACGAGCAGTACTTC. It is translated as CASSLRPYGRASYEQYF.

This sequence joins TRBV7-3 and TRBJ2-1; either TRBD1 or TRBD2 may supply D (5 bases each). Germline assignment: CDR1 SGHTA and CDR2 FQGTGA. The CDR3 covers 16 residues. V dropped 1 base and J dropped 4 bases, with 14 bases sitting between them. The CDR3 DNA reads as TGTGCCAGCAGCTTAAAGGGGACGGGGCTTTACAATGAGCAGTTCTTC. As protein: CASSLKGTGLYNEQFF.

The chain joins TRBV6-1 to TRBJ1-5, with 8 bases lining up with TRBD1. V lost 6 bases and J lost 7; bases outside the gene matches: 8. Germline CDR1 and CDR2: MNHNS and SASEGT. CDR3 length: 14 amino acids. CDR3 in amino acids: CASRDRELRQPQHF. CDR3 bases: TGTGCCAGCAGGGACAGGGAATTGAGGCAGCCCCAGCATTTT.

This chain joins TRBV19 and TRBJ1-1; a possible D gene is TRBD1 (5 bases). This CDR3 is built from 16 residues. In germline, CDR1 is LNHDA, CDR2 SQIVND (reference sequence). V was shortened by 3 bases and J by 2 bases, with 16 bases between the two germline ends. CDR3 nucleotide sequence: TGTGCCAGTAGTATGAGATCCGGCAGGGCAAACACTGAAGCTTTCTTT. Amino acid sequence: CASSMRSGRANTEAFF.

Only a few counts were recorded for this clone. V is TRBV6-1 and J is TRBJ2-7; 12 nucleotides match TRBD2. The germline V gene encodes CDR1 MNHNS and CDR2 SASEGT. CDR3 length equals 15 residues. V lost 7 bases, J lost 0 bases, and 4 bases stayed unmatched. The CDR3 DNA is TGTGCCAGCACCGGACTAGCGGGGAGCTCCTACGAGCAGTACGTC. This sequence encodes CASTGLAGSSYEQYV.

This chain connects TRBV21-1 to TRBJ1-2. TRBV21-1 is designated a pseudogene. The CDR3 sequence is 15 residues long. CDR3 DNA sequence: TGTGCCAGCAGCAAAGTCAATACGGGGAACTATGGCTACACCTTC. As protein: CASSKVNTGNYGYTF.